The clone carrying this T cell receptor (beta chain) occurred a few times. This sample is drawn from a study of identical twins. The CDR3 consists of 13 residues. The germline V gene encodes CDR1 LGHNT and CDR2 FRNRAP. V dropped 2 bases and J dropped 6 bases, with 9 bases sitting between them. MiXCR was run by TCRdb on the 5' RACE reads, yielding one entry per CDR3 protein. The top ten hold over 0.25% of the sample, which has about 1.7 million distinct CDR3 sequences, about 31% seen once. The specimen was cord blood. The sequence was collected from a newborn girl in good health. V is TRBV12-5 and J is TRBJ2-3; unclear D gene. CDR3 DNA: TGTGCTAGTGGTTTGCGGATGGGGGATACGCAGTATTTT. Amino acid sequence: CASGLRMGDTQYF.